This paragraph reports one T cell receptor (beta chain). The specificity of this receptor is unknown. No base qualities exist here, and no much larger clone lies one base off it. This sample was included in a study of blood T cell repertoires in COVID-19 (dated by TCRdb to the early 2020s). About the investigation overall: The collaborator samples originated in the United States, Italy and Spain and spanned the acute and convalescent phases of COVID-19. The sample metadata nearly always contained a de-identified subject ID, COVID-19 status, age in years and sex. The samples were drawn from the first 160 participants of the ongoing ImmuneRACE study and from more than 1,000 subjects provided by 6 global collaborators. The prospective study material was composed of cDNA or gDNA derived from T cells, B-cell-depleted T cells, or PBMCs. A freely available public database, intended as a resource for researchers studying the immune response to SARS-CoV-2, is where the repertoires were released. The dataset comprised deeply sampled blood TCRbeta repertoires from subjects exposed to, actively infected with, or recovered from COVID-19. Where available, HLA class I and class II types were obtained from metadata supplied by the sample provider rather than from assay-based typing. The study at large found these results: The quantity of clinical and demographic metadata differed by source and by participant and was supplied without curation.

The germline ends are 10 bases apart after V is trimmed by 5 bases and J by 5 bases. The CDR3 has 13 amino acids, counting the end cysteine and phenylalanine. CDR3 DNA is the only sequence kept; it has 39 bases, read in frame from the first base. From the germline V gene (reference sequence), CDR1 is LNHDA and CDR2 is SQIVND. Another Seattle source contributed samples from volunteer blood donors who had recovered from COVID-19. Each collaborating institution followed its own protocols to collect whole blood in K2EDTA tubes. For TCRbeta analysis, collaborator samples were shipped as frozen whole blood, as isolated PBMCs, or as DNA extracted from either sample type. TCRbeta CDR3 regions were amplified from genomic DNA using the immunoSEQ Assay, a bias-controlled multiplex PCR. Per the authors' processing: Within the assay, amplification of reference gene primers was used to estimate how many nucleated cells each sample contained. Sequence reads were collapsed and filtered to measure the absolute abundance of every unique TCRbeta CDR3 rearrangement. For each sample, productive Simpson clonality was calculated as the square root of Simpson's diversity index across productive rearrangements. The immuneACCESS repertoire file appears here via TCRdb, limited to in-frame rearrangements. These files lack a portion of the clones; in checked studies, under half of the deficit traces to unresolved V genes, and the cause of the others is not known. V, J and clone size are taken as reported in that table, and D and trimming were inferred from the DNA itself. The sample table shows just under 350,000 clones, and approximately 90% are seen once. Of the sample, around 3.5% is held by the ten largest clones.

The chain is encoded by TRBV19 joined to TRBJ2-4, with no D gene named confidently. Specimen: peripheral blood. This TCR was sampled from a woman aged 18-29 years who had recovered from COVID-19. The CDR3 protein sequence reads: CASSEVNQNIQYF. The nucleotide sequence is TGTGCCAGTAGTGAGGTTAACCAAAACATTCAGTACTTC.